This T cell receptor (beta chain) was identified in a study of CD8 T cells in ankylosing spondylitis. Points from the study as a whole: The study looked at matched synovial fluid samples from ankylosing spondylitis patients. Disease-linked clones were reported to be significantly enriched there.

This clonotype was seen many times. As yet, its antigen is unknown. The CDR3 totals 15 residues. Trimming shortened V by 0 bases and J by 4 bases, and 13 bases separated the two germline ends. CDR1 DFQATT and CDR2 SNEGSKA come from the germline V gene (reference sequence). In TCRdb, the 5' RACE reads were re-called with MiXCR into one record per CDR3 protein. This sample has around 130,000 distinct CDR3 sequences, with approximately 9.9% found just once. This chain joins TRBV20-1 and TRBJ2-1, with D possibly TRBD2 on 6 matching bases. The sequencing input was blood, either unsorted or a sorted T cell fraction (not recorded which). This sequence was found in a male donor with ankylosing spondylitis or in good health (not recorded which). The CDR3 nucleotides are TGCAGTGCTAGAGAGGGGGGTGTTAATTACAATGAGCAGTTCTTC. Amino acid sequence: CSAREGGVNYNEQFF.